Listed below are T cell receptor beta chains from one sample, sequenced in a study of cytomegalovirus exposure and HLA in healthy donors. Method: immunoSEQ multiplex PCR; TCRdb's copy keeps in-frame clones and lacks some. The sample includes about 100,000 clones, around 82% of them seen just once. The source material was PBMCs. All receptors derive from a woman aged 40 to 50 in good health and CMV-seronegative. Each CDR3 is given with its conserved first and last residue. Each record gives: J gene, clone size, D gene, V gene, CDR3 DNA, CDR3 protein. A D gene is named only where the DNA matches it firmly. Rows may omit the clone size; those that give it use once, few, many or a size class.

>TRBJ2-7|few|TRBD2|TRBV7-2
TGTGCCAGCAGCGCAAATTTAGCGGGAGGGCGGGAAGAGCAGTACTTC
CASSANLAGGREEQYF
>TRBJ2-1|-|TRBD2|TRBV6-4
TGTGCCAGCAAAAGCCGAGCTAGCGGGGCAGTTAATGAGCAGTTCTTC
CASKSRASGAVNEQFF
>TRBJ2-1|-|-|TRBV27
TGTGCCAGCAGTTTTAGCGCTTACAATGAGCAGTTCTTC
CASSFSAYNEQFF
>TRBJ2-2|-|-|TRBV29-1
TGCAGCGTTGAAGATGGCGGGTACACCGGGGAGCTGTTTTTT
CSVEDGGYTGELFF
>TRBJ1-1|-|-|TRBV28
TGTGCCAGCAGTCCCCCACCCCGACACGATCAGGCTTTCTTT
CASSPPPRHDQAFF
>TRBJ2-2|few|TRBD1|TRBV4-3
TGCGCCAGCAGCCATACCGGGACAGGTATCACCGGGGAGCTGTTTTTT
CASSHTGTGITGELFF
>TRBJ2-3|-|-|TRBV9
TGTGCCAGCAGCGTAGAGCCGGCGGAAGACACAGATACGCAGTATTTT
CASSVEPAEDTDTQYF
>TRBJ2-1|-|-|TRBV29-1
TGCAGCGATCGGGGGTCCTACAATGAGCAGTTCTTC
CSDRGSYNEQFF
>TRBJ2-2|-|-|TRBV27
TGTGCCAGCAGCCTTCCTCACACCGGGGAGCTGTTTTTT
CASSLPHTGELFF
>TRBJ1-6|-|TRBD1|TRBV6-5
TGTGCCAGCAGTTACTCAGGACAGGGATTTTCACCCCTCCACTTT
CASSYSGQGFSPLHF
>TRBJ2-7|-|TRBD1|TRBV4-3
TGCGCCAGCAGCCAAGCCGACAGGGGCGGCTACGAGCAGTACTTC
CASSQADRGGYEQYF
>TRBJ2-3|-|TRBD2|TRBV9
TGTGCCAGCAGCGTAGCTACACAAGCGGGGGCAGATACGCAGTATTTT
CASSVATQAGADTQYF
>TRBJ1-6|-|-|TRBV4-1
TGCGCCAGCAGCCAAGAGTCCACGGGTTCACCCCTCCACTTT
CASSQESTGSPLHF
>TRBJ2-7|-|TRBD2|TRBV5-6
TGTGCCAGCAGCCGACTAGCGGTGGGCGAGCAGTACTTC
CASSRLAVGEQYF
>TRBJ2-7|-|-|TRBV7-9
TGTGCCAGCAGTGAGGGTTACGAGCAGTACTTC
CASSEGYEQYF
>TRBJ2-1|-|TRBD2|TRBV27
TGTGCCAGCAGTTTGACTAGCGGGAGCGGTGAGCAGTTCTTC
CASSLTSGSGEQFF
>TRBJ2-2|-|-|TRBV9
TGTGCCAGCAGCCGTTTAAACACCGGGGAGCTGTTTTTT
CASSRLNTGELFF
>TRBJ1-1|-|TRBD1|TRBV6-6
TGTGCCAGCAGCCGCCAGACAGGGATGAACACTGAAGCTTTCTTT
CASSRQTGMNTEAFF
>TRBJ2-4|once|-|TRBV21-1
TGTGCCAGCAGCTATCCCCGGACTGTATTTCAGTACTTC
CASSYPRTVFQYF
>TRBJ2-4|-|-|TRBV27
TGTGCCAGCAGTTTGGGAGGATACTTAGCCAAAAACATTCAGTACTTC
CASSLGGYLAKNIQYF
>TRBJ2-7|-|TRBD1|TRBV7-6
TGTGCCAGCAGCCCCGACAGGGTGCAACGATCTTCGAGAGAGCAGTACTTC
CASSPDRVQRSSREQYF
>TRBJ2-2|few|-|TRBV7-2
TGTGCCAGCAGCCCCGTAAGGGTCCAGGGTGGGGTCGGGGAGCTGTTTTTT
CASSPVRVQGGVGELFF
>TRBJ1-6|-|-|TRBV6-5
TGTGCCAGCAGTTACGGAGCGTTACGTAATTCACCCCTCCACTTT
CASSYGALRNSPLHF
>TRBJ2-5|once|-|TRBV18
TGTGCCACCCAGGTGGGCCTACAAGAGACCCAGTACTTC
CATQVGLQETQYF
>TRBJ1-2|-|TRBD1|TRBV9
TGTGCCAGCAGCGCTCTACGGACAGGCCAGTATGGCTACACCTTC
CASSALRTGQYGYTF
>TRBJ2-3|-|TRBD2|TRBV11-2
TGTGCCAGCAGCTTAGCAGGTTCGGGACTAGGGGTGGATACGCAGTATTTT
CASSLAGSGLGVDTQYF
>TRBJ2-2|-|TRBD2|TRBV4-3
TGCGCCAGCAGCCAAGAGGGGTCTAGCGGGATCCCGAACACCGGGGAGCTGTTTTTT
CASSQEGSSGIPNTGELFF
>TRBJ2-2|-|TRBD2|TRBV5-4
TGTGCCAGCAGCGTGAGCGGGAGGAATGGCGGGGAGCTGTTTTTT
CASSVSGRNGGELFF
>TRBJ1-2|-|-|TRBV28
TGTGCCAGCAAGGGTGGGGGGTCAAAGGATGGCTACACCTTC
CASKGGGSKDGYTF
>TRBJ1-3|-|-|TRBV28
TGTGCCAGCAGTTTGGGGGGAGGAAACACCATATATTTT
CASSLGGGNTIYF
>TRBJ2-7|-|-|TRBV6-6
TGTGCCAGCCTCAGGGGACGAGAATACGAGCAGTACTTC
CASLRGREYEQYF
>TRBJ1-1|-|-|TRBV6-5
TGTGCCAGCAGTTACTCCCCAGGGCCTGAAGCTTTCTTT
CASSYSPGPEAFF
>TRBJ2-3|once|-|TRBV5-1
TGCGCCAGCAGGTTAGACTCCACTAGCACAGATACGCAGTATTTT
CASRLDSTSTDTQYF
>TRBJ2-7|once|TRBD1|TRBV27
TGTGCCAGCAGCGACAGGGGGATTGCTTACGAGCAGTACTTC
CASSDRGIAYEQYF
>TRBJ2-1|-|TRBD2|TRBV15
TGTGCCACCAGCAGACACTCCCTCCCGGGGGGCAATGAGCAGTTCTTC
CATSRHSLPGGNEQFF
>TRBJ2-5|-|-|TRBV5-4
TGTGCCAGCAGCTTACCAGGGAAAGAGACCCAGTACTTC
CASSLPGKETQYF
>TRBJ1-6|-|TRBD1|TRBV6-5
TGTGCCAGCAGGAGGGACAGGGTCAATTCACCCCTCCACTTT
CASRRDRVNSPLHF
>TRBJ1-2|-|-|TRBV28
TGTGCCAGCAGTTCTGGCGCGGTTGCGAACTATGGCTACACCTTC
CASSSGAVANYGYTF
>TRBJ2-7|-|-|TRBV4-1
TGCGCCAGCACCGGAGGTTCCGAGCAGTACTTC
CASTGGSEQYF
>TRBJ2-3|-|-|TRBV28
TGTGCCAGCGGTTTCCCTATCTCCTCCACAGATACGCAGTATTTT
CASGFPISSTDTQYF
>TRBJ1-2|-|TRBD1|TRBV27
TGTGCCAGCAGTTTGACAGGGGATGGCTACACCTTC
CASSLTGDGYTF
>TRBJ2-1|once|TRBD2|TRBV11-3
TGTGCCAGCAGCTCCCGTACTAGCGGGAGTATCTACAATGAGCAGTTCTTC
CASSSRTSGSIYNEQFF
>TRBJ2-1|-|TRBD2|TRBV27
TGTGCCAGCAGTTTAGCGGGAGGGCCAAGTCCCTACAATGAGCAGTTCTTC
CASSLAGGPSPYNEQFF
>TRBJ1-5|-|-|TRBV6-1
TGTGCCAGCAGTGAAAGGGGAGGGCAGCCCCAGCATTTT
CASSERGGQPQHF
>TRBJ2-1|-|TRBD2|TRBV7-9
TGTGCCAGCAGCAGGATTAGCGGGAGGCATTACAATGAGCAGTTCTTC
CASSRISGRHYNEQFF
>TRBJ2-1|-|-|TRBV7-9
TGTGCCAGCAGCTTAGACTTCGCGGTATCCTACAATGAGCAGTTCTTC
CASSLDFAVSYNEQFF
>TRBJ1-4|few|-|TRBV7-2
TGTGCCAGCAGCTTAAGGGGGGGGGATCAAAAACTGTTTTTT
CASSLRGGDQKLFF
>TRBJ1-2|-|TRBD1|TRBV18
TGTGCCAGCTCACCGTCCGGGACAGGCCAAGCTAACTATGGCTACACCTTC
CASSPSGTGQANYGYTF
>TRBJ2-7|-|-|TRBV4-1
TGCGCCAGCAGCCGTAGGGGGATGGGGGACGAGCAGTACTTC
CASSRRGMGDEQYF